The 4 T cell receptor beta chains reported below all come from one sample, sequenced in a study of blood T cell repertoires in COVID-19. Measured with immunoSEQ multiplex PCR; TCRdb has only the in-frame clones, and not every one. The sample records about 150,000 clones, roughly nine tenths being singletons. The sequenced sample consisted of peripheral blood. The source is a woman aged 40 to 49 with acute or convalescent COVID-19.

This clone appeared once. This chain joins TRBV7-3 and TRBJ1-2, with TRBD1 matching over 10 bases. After removal of 5 bases from V and 5 bases from J, the junction contained 8 bases not matched to a gene. The CDR3 spans 15 residues. The V gene's germline CDR1 is SGHTA and CDR2 FQGTGA. The CDR3 bases are TGTGCCAGCAGCGCCCTCGACAGGGGGCGATATGGCTACACCTTC. Protein product: CASSALDRGRYGYTF.

The rearrangement uses TRBV14 and TRBJ2-5, with 7 bases matching TRBD2. Germline CDR1 SGHDN, CDR2 FVKESK. J gave up 1 base and V 1 base, and 3 bases lay outside the gene matches. The CDR3 covers 15 residues. The CDR3 loop is CASSQGGGFQETQYF. DNA for the CDR3: TGTGCCAGCAGCCAAGGGGGAGGGTTCCAAGAGACCCAGTACTTC.

The chain links TRBV7-2 to TRBJ1-2, with a weak D call TRBD1 (5 bases). There are 17 residues in the CDR3. V was trimmed by 5 bases and J by 6 bases, leaving 25 bases between them. Germline CDR1 is SGHTA and CDR2 is FQGNSA. Here the CDR3 reads CASSARLRQGGFHGYTF. The CDR3, as DNA: TGTGCCAGCAGCGCCCGTTTACGGCAGGGTGGTTTTCATGGCTACACCTTC.

The chain has TRBV2 and TRBJ1-5; no definite D call. Germline lookup yields CDR1 SNHLY and CDR2 FYNNEI. The CDR3 consists of 13 residues. V was clipped by 5 bases and J by 9 bases, with 14 bases between them. The CDR3 DNA sequence: TGTGCCAGCAGTAACCGGGTCGACGGGCCCCAGCATTTT. Protein product: CASSNRVDGPQHF.